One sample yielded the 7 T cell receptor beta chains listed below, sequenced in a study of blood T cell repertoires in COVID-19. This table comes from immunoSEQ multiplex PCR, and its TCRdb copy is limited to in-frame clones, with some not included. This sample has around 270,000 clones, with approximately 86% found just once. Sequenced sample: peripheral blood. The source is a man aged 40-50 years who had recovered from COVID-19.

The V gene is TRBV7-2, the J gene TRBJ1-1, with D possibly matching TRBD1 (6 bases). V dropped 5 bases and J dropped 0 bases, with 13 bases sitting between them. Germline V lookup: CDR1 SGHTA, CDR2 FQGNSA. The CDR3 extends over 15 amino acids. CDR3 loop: CASSPGQTLNTEAFF. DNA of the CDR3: TGTGCCAGCAGCCCAGGACAGACGTTGAACACTGAAGCTTTCTTT.

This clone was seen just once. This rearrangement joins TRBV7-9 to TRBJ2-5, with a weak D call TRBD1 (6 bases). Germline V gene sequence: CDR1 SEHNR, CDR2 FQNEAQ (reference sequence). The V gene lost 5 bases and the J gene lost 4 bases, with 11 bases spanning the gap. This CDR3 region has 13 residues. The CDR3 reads CASSPRGGETQYF. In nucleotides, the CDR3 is TGTGCCAGCAGCCCCCGAGGGGGAGAGACCCAGTACTTC.

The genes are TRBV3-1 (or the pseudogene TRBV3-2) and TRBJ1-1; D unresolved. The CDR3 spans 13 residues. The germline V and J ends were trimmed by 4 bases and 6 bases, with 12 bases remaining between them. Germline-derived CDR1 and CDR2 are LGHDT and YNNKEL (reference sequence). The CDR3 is CASSPPGVAEAFF. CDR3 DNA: TGTGCCAGCAGCCCCCCCGGGGTAGCTGAAGCTTTCTTT.

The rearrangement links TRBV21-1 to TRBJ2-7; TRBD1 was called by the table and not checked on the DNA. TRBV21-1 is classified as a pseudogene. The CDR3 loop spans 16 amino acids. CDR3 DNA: TGTGCCAGCAGCCCTATTTGGAACAGGGCGCACCACGAGCAGTACTTC. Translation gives CASSPIWNRAHHEQYF.

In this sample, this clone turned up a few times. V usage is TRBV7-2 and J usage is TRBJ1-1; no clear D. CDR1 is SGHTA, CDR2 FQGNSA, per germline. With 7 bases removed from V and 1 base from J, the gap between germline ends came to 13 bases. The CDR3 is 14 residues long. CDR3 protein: CASTLGRANTEAFF. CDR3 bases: TGTGCCAGCACCCTAGGGAGGGCGAACACTGAAGCTTTCTTT. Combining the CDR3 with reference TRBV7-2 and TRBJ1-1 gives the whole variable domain GAGVSQSPSNKVTEKGKDVELRCDPISGHTALYWYRQSLGQGLEFLIYFQGNSAPDKSGLPSDRFSAERTGGSVSTLTIQRTQQEDSAVYLCASTLGRANTEAFFGQGTRLTVV.

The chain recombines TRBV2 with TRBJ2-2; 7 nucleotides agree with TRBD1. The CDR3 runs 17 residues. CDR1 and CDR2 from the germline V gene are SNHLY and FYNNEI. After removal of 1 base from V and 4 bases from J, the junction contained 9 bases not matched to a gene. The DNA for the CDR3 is TGTGCCAGCAGTGAAGTAAATCTGGCAGGGGGCACCGGGGAGCTGTTTTTT. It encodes CASSEVNLAGGTGELFF.

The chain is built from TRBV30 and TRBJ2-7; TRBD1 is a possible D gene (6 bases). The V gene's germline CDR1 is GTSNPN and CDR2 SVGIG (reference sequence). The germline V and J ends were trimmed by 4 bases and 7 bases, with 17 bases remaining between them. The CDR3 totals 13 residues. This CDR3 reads CAWNDRQASEQYF. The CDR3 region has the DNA TGTGCCTGGAACGATAGACAGGCCTCGGAGCAGTACTTC.